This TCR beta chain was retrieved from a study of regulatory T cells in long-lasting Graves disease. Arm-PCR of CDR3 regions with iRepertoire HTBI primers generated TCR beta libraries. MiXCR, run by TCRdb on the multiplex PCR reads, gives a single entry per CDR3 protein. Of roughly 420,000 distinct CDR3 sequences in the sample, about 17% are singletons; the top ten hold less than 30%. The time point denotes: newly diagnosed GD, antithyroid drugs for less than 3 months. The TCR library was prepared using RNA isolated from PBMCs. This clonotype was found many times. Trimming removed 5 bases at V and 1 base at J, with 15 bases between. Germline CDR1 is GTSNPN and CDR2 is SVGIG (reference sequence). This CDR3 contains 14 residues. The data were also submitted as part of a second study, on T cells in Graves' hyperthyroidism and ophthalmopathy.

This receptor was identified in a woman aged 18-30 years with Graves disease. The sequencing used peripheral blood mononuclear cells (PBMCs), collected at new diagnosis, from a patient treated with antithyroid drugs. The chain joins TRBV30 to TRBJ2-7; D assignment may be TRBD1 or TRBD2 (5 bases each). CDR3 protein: CAWDTTGLSYEQYF. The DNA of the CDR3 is TGTGCCTGGGATACCACGGGGCTTTCCTACGAGCAGTACTTC.